Presented here are 13 T cell receptor beta chains from one specimen sequenced in a study of prognosis after radiotherapy for stage I lung cancer. Two-round multiplex PCR, the amplification method, yielded TCR beta CDR3 from genomic DNA. Each TRBV and TRBJ gene had its own primer in the first PCR round. A single record per CDR3 protein comes from TCRdb applying MiXCR to the multiplex PCR reads. The data contain about 47,000 distinct CDR3 sequences, about 32% of them singletons. The sample was PBMCs, taken before or after stereotactic body radiation therapy (not recorded which). These receptors originate from a donor over 45 with non-small cell lung cancer.

The rearrangement uses TRBV19 and TRBJ2-7; TRBD1 aligns across 9 bases. CDR1 and CDR2 (germline): LNHDA, SQIVND (reference sequence). The CDR3 runs to 13 residues. V dropped 4 bases and J dropped 6; count of bases not matched to a gene: 4. CDR3 residues: CASSTLTGGEQYF. DNA for the CDR3: TGTGCCAGTAGTACCCTGACAGGGGGCGAGCAGTACTTC.

This clonotype was detected ten times or more. The gene calls are TRBV7-2 and TRBJ2-1, with D possibly matching TRBD2 (5 bases). The CDR3 is 13 amino acids. Trimming removed 5 bases from V and 2 bases from J, with 7 bases in between. Germline V lookup: CDR1 SGHTA, CDR2 FQGNSA. CDR3 DNA sequence: TGTGCCAGCAGCCTCGGGACCTACAATGAGCAGTTCTTC. Translating gives CASSLGTYNEQFF.

This clonotype has a count of ten or more. The V call is TRBV5-6, the J call TRBJ2-7; D gene uncertain. CDR1 SGHDT and CDR2 YYEEEE come from the germline V gene. This CDR3 has 13 amino acids. V was clipped by 4 bases and J by 2 bases, with 10 bases between them. For the CDR3, the DNA is TGTGCCAGCAGCCTGGGTAGGGCCTACGAGCAGTACTTC. Amino acid sequence: CASSLGRAYEQYF.

This clonotype was observed many times. The V gene is TRBV4-2, the J gene TRBJ2-5; maybe TRBD2 (5 bases). The CDR3 has 16 amino acids. Between the trimmed V and J ends, which lost 1 base and 2 bases, there was a span of 14 bases. Germline V CDR1 and CDR2: LGHNA, YNFKEQ. The CDR3 protein is CASSQGKGSGQETQYF. In DNA form, the CDR3 reads TGTGCCAGCAGCCAAGGGAAAGGGTCGGGACAAGAGACCCAGTACTTC.

In this sample, this clonotype turned up many times. The chain combines TRBV4-2 with TRBJ2-3; 9 nucleotides agree with TRBD2. V shed 4 bases and J 5 bases; nucleotides not matched to a gene: 4. Per germline, CDR1 LGHNA and CDR2 YNFKEQ. This CDR3 comprises 14 residues. The CDR3 nucleotides read TGTGCCAGCAGCCGTGGCGGGAGGGAAGATACGCAGTATTTT. Amino acids: CASSRGGREDTQYF.

This clonotype was observed at least ten times. In DNA form, the CDR3 reads TGTGCCAGCAGTTCAGGGGCTTTGAACTTTAACAATGAGCAGTTCTTC. It yields the protein CASSSGALNFNNEQFF. V is TRBV28 and J is TRBJ2-1, with D maybe TRBD1 (6 bases). V gave up 4 bases and J gave up 5 bases, with 18 bases separating them. The CDR3 sequence is 16 residues long. Germline V gene data show CDR1 as MDHEN and CDR2 as SYDVKM. Full variable domain (rest looked up from reference TRBV28 and TRBJ2-1): DVKVTQSSRYLVKRTGEKVFLECVQDMDHENMFWYRQDPGLGLRLIYFSYDVKMKEKGDIPEGYSVSREKKERFSLILESASTNQTSMYLCASSSGALNFNNEQFFGPGTRLTVL.

About this clonotype: One junction end does not reproduce the germline sequence, and a read error may be involved. The J gene is TRBJ2-2, the V gene TRBV6-5; TRBD2 matches at 7 bases. The CDR3 runs 17 residues. CDR1 MNHEY and CDR2 SVGAGI come from the germline V gene. The DNA for the CDR3 is TGTGCCAGCAGTTGGGGACTATCGTGTCTCAACACCGGGGGGCTGTTTTTT. Its protein is CASSWGLSCLNTGGLFF.

At least ten counts were recorded for this clonotype. The chain carries TRBV28 and TRBJ1-3, with D maybe TRBD1 (5 bases). Germline-derived CDR1 and CDR2 are MDHEN and SYDVKM. V lost 2 bases and J lost 2, with 7 bases in between. The CDR3 is made up of 14 amino acids. CDR3 residues: CASSLGGAGNTIYF. Here the CDR3 DNA reads TGTGCCAGCAGTTTAGGGGGAGCTGGAAACACCATATATTTT.

This clonotype was recorded at least ten times. The J gene is TRBJ1-2, the V gene TRBV7-2, with D unresolved. V was cut by 5 bases and J by 2 bases, with 9 bases left in between. The germline V gene encodes CDR1 SGHTA and CDR2 FQGNSA. This CDR3 comprises 13 residues. CDR3 region: CASSLDGNYGYTF. As DNA, the CDR3 is TGTGCCAGCAGCCTGGACGGCAACTATGGCTACACCTTC.

Details on this clonotype: With only one base between it and a far larger clone, this is likely a read error. The conserved phenylalanine or tryptophan normally closing the CDR3 is absent here, so this likely arose from a read error. Because the CDR3's place on the DNA is in doubt, the DNA is left out and the CDR3 is given as listed by TCRdb. V is TRBV6-8 and J is TRBJ2-1; the DNA was not used to check the table's D call, TRBD1. The germline gives CDR1 MNHGY, CDR2 SAAAGT. The CDR3 has 12 amino acids, counting both end residues. CDR3 in amino acids: CASARVWDRKVV.

For this clonotype: A far larger clone is only one base removed, so a read error is likely. The genes are TRBV6-4 and TRBJ2-6; D remains ambiguous. This CDR3 spans 14 amino acids. The V end lost 5 bases, the J end lost 0 bases, and 5 bases lay between the germline ends. Germline CDR1 MRHNA, CDR2 SNTAGT. CDR3 coding DNA: TGTGCCAGCAGTTATGGCTCTGGGGCCAACGTCCTGACTTTC. The encoded protein is CASSYGSGANVLTF.

This clonotype occurred a few times. The J gene is TRBJ2-5, the V gene TRBV3-1; D is uncertain. Germline V gene lookup returns CDR1 LGHDT and CDR2 YNNKEL (reference sequence). This CDR3 spans 16 amino acids. V shed 1 base and J shed 1 base, with 13 bases lying between them. Here the CDR3 DNA reads TGTGCCAGCAGCCAAGGGTACGGGTCCATCCAAGAGACCCAGTACTTC. Translated, it gives CASSQGYGSIQETQYF.

The sample holds many counts of this clonotype. The chain couples TRBV10-3 to TRBJ2-7, with a tentative D call TRBD1 (5 bases). This CDR3 spans 12 amino acids. Germline CDR1 ENHRY, CDR2 SYGVKD. V lost 10 bases, J lost 3 bases, and 13 bases lay in between. Written as DNA, the CDR3 is TGTGCCACCTCCCCGGACATCTACGAGCAGTACTTC. The encoded protein is CATSPDIYEQYF.